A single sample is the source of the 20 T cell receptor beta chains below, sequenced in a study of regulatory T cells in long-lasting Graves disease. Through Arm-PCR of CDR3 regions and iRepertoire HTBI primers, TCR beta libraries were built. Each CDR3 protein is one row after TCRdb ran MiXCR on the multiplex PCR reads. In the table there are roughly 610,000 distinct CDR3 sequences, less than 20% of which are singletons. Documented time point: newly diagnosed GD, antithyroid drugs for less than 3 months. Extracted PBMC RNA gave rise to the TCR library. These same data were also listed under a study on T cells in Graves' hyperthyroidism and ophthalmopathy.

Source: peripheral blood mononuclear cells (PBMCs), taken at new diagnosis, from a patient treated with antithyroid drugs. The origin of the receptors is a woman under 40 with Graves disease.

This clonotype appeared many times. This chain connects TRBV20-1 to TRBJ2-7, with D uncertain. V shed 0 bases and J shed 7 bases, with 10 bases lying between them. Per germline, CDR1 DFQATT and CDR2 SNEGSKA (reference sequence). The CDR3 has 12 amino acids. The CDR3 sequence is CSARDHLGEQYF. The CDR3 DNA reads TGCAGTGCTAGAGACCACTTGGGAGAGCAGTACTTC.

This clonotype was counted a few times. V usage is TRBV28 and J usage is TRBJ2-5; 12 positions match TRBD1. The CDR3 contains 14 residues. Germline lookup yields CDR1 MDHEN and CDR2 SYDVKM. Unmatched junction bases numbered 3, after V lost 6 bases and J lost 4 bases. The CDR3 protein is CASRGGQGAETQYF. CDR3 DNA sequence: TGTGCCAGCAGGGGGGGACAGGGGGCAGAGACCCAGTACTTC.

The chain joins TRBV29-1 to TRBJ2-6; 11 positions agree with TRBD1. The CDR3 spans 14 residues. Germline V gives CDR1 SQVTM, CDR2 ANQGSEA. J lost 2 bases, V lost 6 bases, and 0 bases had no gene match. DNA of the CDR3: TGCAGCGTGGGACAGGGGGCTGGGGCCAACGTCCTGACTTTC. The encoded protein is CSVGQGAGANVLTF.

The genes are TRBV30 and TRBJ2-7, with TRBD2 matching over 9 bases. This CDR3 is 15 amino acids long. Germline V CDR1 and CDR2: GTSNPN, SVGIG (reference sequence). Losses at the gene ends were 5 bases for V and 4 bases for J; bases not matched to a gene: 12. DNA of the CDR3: TGTGCCTGGGAAAATCAGAGCGGGAGGAGGTACGAGCAGTACTTC. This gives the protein CAWENQSGRRYEQYF.

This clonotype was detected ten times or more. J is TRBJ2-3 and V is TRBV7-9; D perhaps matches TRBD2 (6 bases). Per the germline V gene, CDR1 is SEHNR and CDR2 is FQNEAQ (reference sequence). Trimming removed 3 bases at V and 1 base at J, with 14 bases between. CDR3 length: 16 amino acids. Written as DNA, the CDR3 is TGTGCCAGCAGCTTCACTAGCCAACCCGGCACAGATACGCAGTATTTT. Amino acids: CASSFTSQPGTDTQYF.

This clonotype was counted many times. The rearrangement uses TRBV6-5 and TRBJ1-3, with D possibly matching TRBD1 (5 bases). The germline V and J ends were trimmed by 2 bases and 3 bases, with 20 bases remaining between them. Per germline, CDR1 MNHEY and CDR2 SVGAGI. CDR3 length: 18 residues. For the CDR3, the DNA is TGTGCCAGCAGTTACCACCACTCCGGGACCCCGTATGGAAACACCATATATTTT. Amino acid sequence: CASSYHHSGTPYGNTIYF.

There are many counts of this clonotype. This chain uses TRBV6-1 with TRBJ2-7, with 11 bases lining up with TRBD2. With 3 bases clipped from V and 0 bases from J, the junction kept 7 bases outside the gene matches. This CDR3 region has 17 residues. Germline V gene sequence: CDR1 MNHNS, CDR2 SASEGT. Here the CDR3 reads CASSEVPGTSGSYEQYF. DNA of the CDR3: TGTGCCAGCAGTGAGGTTCCCGGGACTAGCGGCTCCTACGAGCAGTACTTC.

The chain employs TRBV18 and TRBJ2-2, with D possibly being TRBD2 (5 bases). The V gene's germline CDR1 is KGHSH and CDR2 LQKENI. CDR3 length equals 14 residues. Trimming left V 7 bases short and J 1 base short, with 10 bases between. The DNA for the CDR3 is TGTGCCAGCTTCCCGGGGATGAACACCGGGGAGCTGTTTTTT. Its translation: CASFPGMNTGELFF.

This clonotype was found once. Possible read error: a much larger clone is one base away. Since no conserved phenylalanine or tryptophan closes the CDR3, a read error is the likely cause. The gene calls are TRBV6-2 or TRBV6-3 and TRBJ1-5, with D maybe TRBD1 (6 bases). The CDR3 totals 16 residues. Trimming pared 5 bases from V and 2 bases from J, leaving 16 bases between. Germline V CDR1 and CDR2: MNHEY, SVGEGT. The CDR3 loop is CASSVSTGYGNQPQHS. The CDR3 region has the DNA TGTGCCAGCAGTGTCTCCACAGGGTATGGCAATCAGCCCCAGCATTCT.

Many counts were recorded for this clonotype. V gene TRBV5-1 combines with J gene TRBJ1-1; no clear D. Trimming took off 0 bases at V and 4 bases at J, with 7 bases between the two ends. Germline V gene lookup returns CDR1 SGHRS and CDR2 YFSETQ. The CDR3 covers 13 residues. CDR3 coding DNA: TGCGCCAGCAGCTTGGACGGGCCCACTGAAGCTTTCTTT. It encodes CASSLDGPTEAFF.

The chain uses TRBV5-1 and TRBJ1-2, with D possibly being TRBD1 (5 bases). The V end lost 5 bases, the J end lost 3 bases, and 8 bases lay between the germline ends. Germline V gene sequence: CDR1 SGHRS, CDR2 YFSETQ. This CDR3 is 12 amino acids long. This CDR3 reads CASRGEYYGYTF. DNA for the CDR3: TGCGCCAGCAGAGGGGAGTACTATGGCTACACCTTC.

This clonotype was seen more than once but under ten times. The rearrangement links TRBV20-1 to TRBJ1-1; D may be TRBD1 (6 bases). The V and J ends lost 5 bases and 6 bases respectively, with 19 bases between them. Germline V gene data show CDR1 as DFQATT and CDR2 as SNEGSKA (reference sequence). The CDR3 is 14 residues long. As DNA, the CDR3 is TGCAGTGCTCGTAGCCAGACAGGCTCATCTGAAGCTTTCTTT. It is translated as CSARSQTGSSEAFF.

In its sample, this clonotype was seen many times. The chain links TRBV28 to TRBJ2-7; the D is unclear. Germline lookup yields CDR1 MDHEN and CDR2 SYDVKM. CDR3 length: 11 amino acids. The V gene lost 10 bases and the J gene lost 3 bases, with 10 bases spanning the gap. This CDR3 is CATSGIYEQYF. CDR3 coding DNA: TGTGCCACATCGGGTATCTACGAGCAGTACTTC.

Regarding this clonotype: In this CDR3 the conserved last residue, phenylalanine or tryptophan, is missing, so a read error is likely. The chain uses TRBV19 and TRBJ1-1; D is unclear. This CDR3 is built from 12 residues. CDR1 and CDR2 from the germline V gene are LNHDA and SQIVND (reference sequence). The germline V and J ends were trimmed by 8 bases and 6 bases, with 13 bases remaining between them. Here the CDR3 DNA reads TGTGCCAGTGGAATCGACCTCGCTGAAGCTTTCCTT. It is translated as CASGIDLAEAFL.

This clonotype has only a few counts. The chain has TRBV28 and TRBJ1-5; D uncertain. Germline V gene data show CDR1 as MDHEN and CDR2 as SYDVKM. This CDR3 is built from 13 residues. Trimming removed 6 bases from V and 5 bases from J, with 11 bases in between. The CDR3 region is CASSPTPYQPQHF. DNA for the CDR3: TGTGCCAGCAGCCCTACCCCTTATCAGCCCCAGCATTTT.

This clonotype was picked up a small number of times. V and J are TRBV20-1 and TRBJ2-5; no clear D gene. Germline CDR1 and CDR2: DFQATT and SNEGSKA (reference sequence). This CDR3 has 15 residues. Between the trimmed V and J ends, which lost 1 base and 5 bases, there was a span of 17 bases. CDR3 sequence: CSARGGRSTRETQYF. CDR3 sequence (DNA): TGCAGTGCTAGAGGTGGCAGGAGCACCCGGGAGACCCAGTACTTC.

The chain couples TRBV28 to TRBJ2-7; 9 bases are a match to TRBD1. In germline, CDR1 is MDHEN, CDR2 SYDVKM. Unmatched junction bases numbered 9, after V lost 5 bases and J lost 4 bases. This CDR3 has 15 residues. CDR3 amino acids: CASSATGTGKYEQYF. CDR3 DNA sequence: TGTGCCAGCAGTGCCACCGGGACAGGGAAATACGAGCAGTACTTC.

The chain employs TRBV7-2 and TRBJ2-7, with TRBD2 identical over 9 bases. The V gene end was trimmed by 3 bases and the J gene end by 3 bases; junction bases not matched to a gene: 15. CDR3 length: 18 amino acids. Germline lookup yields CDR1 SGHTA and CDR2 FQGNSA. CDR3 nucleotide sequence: TGTGCCAGCAGCTTTGATCTAGCGGGAACCACCTCGTTCTACGAGCAGTACTTC. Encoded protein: CASSFDLAGTTSFYEQYF.

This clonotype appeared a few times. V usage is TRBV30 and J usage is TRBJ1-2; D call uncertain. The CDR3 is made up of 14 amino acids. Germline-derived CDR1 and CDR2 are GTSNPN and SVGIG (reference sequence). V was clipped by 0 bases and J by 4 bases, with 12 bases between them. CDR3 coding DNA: TGTGCCTGGAGTGTATCCGTCACGTCCTATGGCTACACCTTC. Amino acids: CAWSVSVTSYGYTF.

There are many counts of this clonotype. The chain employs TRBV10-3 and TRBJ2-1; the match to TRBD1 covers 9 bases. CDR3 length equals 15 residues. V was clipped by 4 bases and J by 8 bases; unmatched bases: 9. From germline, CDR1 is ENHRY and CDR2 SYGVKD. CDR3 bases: TGTGCCATCAGTGGCTGGACAGGGGTTAGCGATGAGCAGTTCTTC. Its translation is CAISGWTGVSDEQFF.